The source of this T cell receptor (beta chain) is a study of blood T cell repertoires in COVID-19. This CDR3 region has 16 residues. V lost 5 bases to trimming and J lost 5 bases; unmatched junction nucleotides: 8. Germline CDR1 is SGHAT and CDR2 is FQNNGV. The method was immunoSEQ multiplex PCR; TCRdb's version includes in-frame clones alone and lacks a portion of them. The sample has about 180,000 clones; around 87% are singletons. This clonotype was sampled from a woman aged 30 to 39 with active or convalescent COVID-19. The sequenced sample was peripheral blood. This chain links TRBV11-2 with TRBJ2-7; 14 positions agree with TRBD2. CDR3 sequence (DNA): TGTGCCAGCAGCCGGACCGGACTAGCGGGGGGAGACGAGCAGTACTTC. Translation gives CASSRTGLAGGDEQYF.